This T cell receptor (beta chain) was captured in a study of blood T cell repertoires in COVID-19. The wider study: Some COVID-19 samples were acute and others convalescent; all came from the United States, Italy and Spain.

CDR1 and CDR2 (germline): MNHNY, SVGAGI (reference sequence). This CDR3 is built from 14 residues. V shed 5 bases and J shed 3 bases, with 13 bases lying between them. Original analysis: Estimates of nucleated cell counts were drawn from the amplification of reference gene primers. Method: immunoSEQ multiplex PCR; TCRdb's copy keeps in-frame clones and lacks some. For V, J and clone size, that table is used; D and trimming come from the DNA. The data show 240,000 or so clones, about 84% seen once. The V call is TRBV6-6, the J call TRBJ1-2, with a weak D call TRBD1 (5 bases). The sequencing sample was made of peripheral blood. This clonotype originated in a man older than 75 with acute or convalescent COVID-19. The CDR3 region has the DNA TGTGCCAGCAGTCCCCCCGGGGGTGACTATGGCTACACCTTC. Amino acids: CASSPPGGDYGYTF.